This is a list of T cell receptor beta chains from one sample in a study of beta chain features in type 1 diabetes. Here immunoSEQ multiplex PCR was the method, and the copy in TCRdb shows in-frame clones only, minus some. This table holds 810,000 or so clones, 15% to 20% found once. Sequenced material: naive CD4+ T cells from blood. These receptors were taken from a woman aged 18-35 years in good health. Both conserved end residues are part of each CDR3. A D gene is named only where the DNA matches it firmly. Where a row states a size, it is once, few, many or the class of an expanded clone; other rows omit it.

>TRBJ1-2|NA|TRBV10-3|NA
TGTGCCATCAGTGCGACTCTAGGCCACGGCGGCTACACCTTC
CAISATLGHGGYTF
>TRBJ1-4|few|TRBV21-1|NA
TGTGCCAGCAGCACACAGGGCGGCACTAATGAAAAACTGTTTTTT
CASSTQGGTNEKLFF
>TRBJ2-5|NA|TRBV5-4|TRBD2
TGTGCCAGCAGCTTCCCACTAGCGGGGACACAAGAGACCCAGTACTTC
CASSFPLAGTQETQYF
>TRBJ1-5|NA|TRBV2|NA
TGTGCCAGCAGACGGGGGCTTGGCAGCAATCAGCCCCAGCATTTT
CASRRGLGSNQPQHF
>TRBJ2-5|many|TRBV7-9|NA
TGTGCCAGCAGCCTCCTCCGGGAGACCCAGTACTTC
CASSLLRETQYF
>TRBJ2-5|few|TRBV21-1|NA
TGTGCCAGCAGCGGAGACAGGGGGAGTCAAGAGACCCAGTACTTC
CASSGDRGSQETQYF
>TRBJ2-7|few|TRBV7-2|TRBD2
TGTGCCAGCAGCTTATCGGGACTAGCGGACTACGAGCAGTACTTC
CASSLSGLADYEQYF
>TRBJ2-5|NA|TRBV14|TRBD1
TGTGCCAGCAGCCACCGACAGGGGAGAGAGACCCAGTACTTC
CASSHRQGRETQYF
>TRBJ2-1|NA|TRBV5-1|TRBD2
TGCGCCAGCAGCTTGCGTCTAGCGGGGGACAATGAGCAGTTCTTC
CASSLRLAGDNEQFF
>TRBJ2-3|few|TRBV28|NA
TGTGCCAGCAGCGGAGTGACAGATACGCAGTATTTT
CASSGVTDTQYF
>TRBJ2-7|few|TRBV5-6|NA
TGTGCCAGCAGCACCCACTACGAGCAGTACTTC
CASSTHYEQYF
>TRBJ1-1|few|TRBV13|NA
TGTGCCAGCAGCTTATACCCGGAGAACACTGAAGCTTTCTTT
CASSLYPENTEAFF
>TRBJ1-1|NA|TRBV9|NA
TGTGCCCGGAGGGCAGAAATGAACACTGAAGCTTTCTTT
CARRAEMNTEAFF
>TRBJ2-1|few|TRBV18|NA
TGTGCCAGCTTTTCCGTACTCAATGAGCAGTTCTTC
CASFSVLNEQFF
>TRBJ1-2|few|TRBV7-9|NA
TGTGCCAGCAGCTTAGGGAGAGGAATCGGTGGCTACACCTTC
CASSLGRGIGGYTF
>TRBJ2-7|few|TRBV28|TRBD1
TGTGCCAGCAGTTCAACAGGGGTCCCCTTAGGGTACGAGCAGTACTTC
CASSSTGVPLGYEQYF
>TRBJ1-4|NA|TRBV28|NA
TGTGCCAGCAGCCCTCTAAGGGGGGCCTTTCGGAGTCATGAAAAACTGTTTTTT
CASSPLRGAFRSHEKLFF
>TRBJ2-7|NA|TRBV5-1|NA
TGCGCCAGCAGCCAACCTTCCTACGAGCAGTACTTC
CASSQPSYEQYF
>TRBJ2-7|few|TRBV18|NA
TGTGCCAGCTCTGCCGTCTCCTACGAGCAGTACTTC
CASSAVSYEQYF
>TRBJ2-1|NA|TRBV6-5|TRBD2
TGTGCCAGCAGTTACGGGACTAGCGTAGAGCAGTTCTTC
CASSYGTSVEQFF
>TRBJ2-4|few|TRBV4-2|NA
TGTGCCAGCAGCCAAGATACGCCCCAAAACATTCAGTACTTC
CASSQDTPQNIQYF
>TRBJ2-3|NA|TRBV5-6|TRBD1
TGTGCCAGCAGCTATACAGGGGGCACAGATACGCAGTATTTT
CASSYTGGTDTQYF
>TRBJ1-1|NA|TRBV28|TRBD1
TGTGCCAGCAGTATACTGGACAGGTTAAACACTGAAGCTTTCTTT
CASSILDRLNTEAFF
>TRBJ1-1|NA|TRBV5-1|NA
TGCGCCAGCAGCTTGAGAACAGGGCCCACTGAAGCTTTCTTT
CASSLRTGPTEAFF
>TRBJ1-5|few|TRBV7-2|TRBD1
TGTGCCAGCAGCCCCGGCATCGGGGACAGGGGTTCCCAGCATTTT
CASSPGIGDRGSQHF
>TRBJ2-7|NA|TRBV27|NA
TGTGCCAGCAGTATAAGGACACGGACGGGGGTATACGAGCAGTACTTC
CASSIRTRTGVYEQYF
>TRBJ2-7|few|TRBV25-1|NA
TGTGCCAATCAAATTGGGGAGCAGTACTTC
CANQIGEQYF
>TRBJ2-1|few|TRBV18|TRBD1
TGTGCCAGCTCACCTCAGACAGGGTTGGGGTTCTTC
CASSPQTGLGFF
>TRBJ2-7|NA|TRBV18|NA
TGTGCCAGCTCACCCCCTTCCCGGGACGAGCAGTACTTC
CASSPPSRDEQYF
>TRBJ2-5|NA|TRBV5-6|NA
TGTGCCAGCAGCTTGCTGCAGGGATGGTTTGTGGAGACCCAGTACTTC
CASSLLQGWFVETQYF
>TRBJ2-1|NA|TRBV10-3|NA
TGTGCCATCAGCGCGGGACCCGGACCACGGTCGTCCTACAATGAGCAGTTCTTC
CAISAGPGPRSSYNEQFF
>TRBJ1-5|few|TRBV18|TRBD1
TGTGCCAGCTCACCGGGACAGGGCCAGCCCCAGCATTTT
CASSPGQGQPQHF
>TRBJ2-5|few|TRBV5-1|TRBD1
TGCGCCAGCAAAGGGGGCGCCCGGGAAGAGACCCAGTACTTC
CASKGGAREETQYF
>TRBJ2-3|NA|TRBV10-3|TRBD1
TGTGCCATCAGTGACCGACAGGGGCCGGGAACAGATACGCAGTATTTT
CAISDRQGPGTDTQYF
>TRBJ2-7|NA|TRBV11-2|NA
TGTGCCAGCAGCAGGGTAGCTTCCTCCTACGAGCAGTACTTC
CASSRVASSYEQYF
>TRBJ1-5|few|TRBV2|NA
TGTGCCAGCAGTGGAGGGCGCAATCAGCCCCAGCATTTT
CASSGGRNQPQHF
>TRBJ2-5|few|TRBV4-2|NA
TGTGCCAGCAGCCAAGACCGCCGGGACACCTGGAAAGGTACCCAGTACTTC
CASSQDRRDTWKGTQYF
>TRBJ2-7|NA|TRBV28|NA
TGTGCCAGCAGTTTAGGGGCAACTTACGAGCAGTACTTC
CASSLGATYEQYF
>TRBJ2-7|NA|TRBV14|TRBD2
TGTGCCAGCAGAATGCTCCCCGGGACTAGCGGCTTCTACGAGCAGTACTTC
CASRMLPGTSGFYEQYF
>TRBJ2-7|NA|TRBV10-3|TRBD1
TGTGCCATCAGGTCCTCACAGGGGGCGCTGCTCGAGCAGTACTTC
CAIRSSQGALLEQYF
>TRBJ2-7|few|TRBV4-3|NA
TGCGCCAGCAGCCAAGAATTTCGGGGAAGCTCCTACGAGCAGTACTTC
CASSQEFRGSSYEQYF
>TRBJ2-4|few|TRBV28|NA
TGTGCCAGCAGCTTAGGACTAGCCAAAAACATTCAGTACTTC
CASSLGLAKNIQYF
>TRBJ2-3|NA|TRBV20-1|NA
TGCAGTACGACCCACGATACGCAGTATTTT
CSTTHDTQYF
>TRBJ2-4|few|TRBV2|TRBD1
TGTGCCAGCAGTTCCGGGACAGTGGGAGCCAAAAACATTCAGTACTTC
CASSSGTVGAKNIQYF
>TRBJ1-2|NA|TRBV12-5|TRBD1
TGTGCTAGTGGCCCCGGGACAGGGGGCGCGGGAGGCTACACCTTC
CASGPGTGGAGGYTF
>TRBJ2-6|few|TRBV5-6|NA
TGTGCCAGCAGCTTTACCAGGACCGGGGCCAACGTCCTGACTTTC
CASSFTRTGANVLTF